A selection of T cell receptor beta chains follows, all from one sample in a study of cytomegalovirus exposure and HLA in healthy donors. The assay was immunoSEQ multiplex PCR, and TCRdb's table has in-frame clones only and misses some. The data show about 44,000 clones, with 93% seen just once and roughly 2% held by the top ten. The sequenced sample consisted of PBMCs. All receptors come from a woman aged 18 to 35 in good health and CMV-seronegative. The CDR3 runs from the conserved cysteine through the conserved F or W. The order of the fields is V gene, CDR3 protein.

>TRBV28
CASHSGGRPGELFF
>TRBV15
CATSGKGEPTDTQYF
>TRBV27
CASGTRTASYEQYF
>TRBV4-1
CASSQETGGLNQPQHF
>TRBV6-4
CASSVNAGSVYEQFF
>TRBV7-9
CASSPAGVRESGYTF
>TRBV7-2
CASSPWDRGRDNEQFF
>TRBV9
CASSLTSGGTTGELFF
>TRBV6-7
CASTEPPGLKQETQYF
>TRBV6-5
CASSYSKDSSYGYTF
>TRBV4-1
CASSRRGGLADSYNEQFF
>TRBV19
CASSIVTRGNQPQHF
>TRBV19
CASSPDTSQETQYF